This entry concerns a single T cell receptor beta chain. A second PCR, run for roughly 7 to 12 cycles, used a sample-barcoded 5' primer plus a J-beta primer mix. Using its own MiXCR run on the 5' RACE reads, TCRdb lists one record per CDR3 protein. The sample consists of 850,000 to 1,000,000 distinct CDR3 sequences, 45% to 50% of them appearing once. The data were obtained in a study of blood T cells in healthy people across ages. This clonotype originated in a man aged 30-40 years in good health. Material for sequencing was blood.

The CDR3 reads CASRSVGTGEGYTF. The CDR3 nucleotides read TGTGCCAGCAGATCGGTGGGGACAGGGGAAGGCTACACCTTC. The chain is built from TRBV6-5 and TRBJ1-2, with 10 bases lining up with TRBD1. The CDR3 totals 14 residues. Germline trimming cut 6 bases from V and 8 bases from J; bases unmatched to any gene: 9. Germline V gives CDR1 MNHEY, CDR2 SVGAGI.